The 30 T cell receptor beta chains given below trace back to one sample, sequenced in a study of cytomegalovirus exposure and HLA in healthy donors. 60 Vbeta and 13 Jbeta primers were used in PCR. Measured with immunoSEQ multiplex PCR; TCRdb has only the in-frame clones, and not every one. The sample includes around 300,000 clones, approximately 84% seen only once; the top ten take 1.5% to 2.5%. What was sequenced was PBMCs. These receptor sequences come from a woman aged 40 to 50 in good health and CMV-seropositive.

The rearrangement uses TRBV30 and TRBJ1-5; D is ambiguous. V was trimmed by 2 bases and J by 9 bases, leaving 26 bases between them. The CDR3 consists of 17 residues. Germline CDR1 and CDR2: GTSNPN and SVGIG (reference sequence). CDR3 in DNA: TGTGCCTGGAGTTTGTTAGACCGGCGGGAAGGTAATTCGCCCCAGCATTTT. This encodes CAWSLLDRREGNSPQHF.

CDR3 coding DNA: TGTGCCAGCAGTGGGGACAGCAACTATGGCTACACCTTC. Protein sequence: CASSGDSNYGYTF. The rearrangement uses TRBV6-6 and TRBJ1-2, with TRBD1 matching 7 bases. Trimming cost V 5 bases and J 2 bases; bases outside gene matches: 2. The CDR3 runs to 13 residues. The germline CDR1 and CDR2 sequences are MNHNY and SVGAGI (reference sequence).

This chain links TRBV7-8 with TRBJ2-7, with TRBD2 identical over 7 bases. V shed 5 bases and J 6 bases; nucleotides not matched to a gene: 7. This CDR3 region has 13 residues. CDR1 and CDR2 from the germline V gene are SGHVS and FQNEAQ. This CDR3 reads CASSAGVGREQYF. In nucleotides, the CDR3 is TGTGCCAGCAGCGCGGGGGTGGGCCGCGAGCAGTACTTC.

The chain is built from TRBV6-5 and TRBJ1-1; D possibly corresponds to TRBD1 (6 bases). V lost 3 bases, J lost 3 bases, and 14 bases lay in between. This CDR3 is 15 amino acids long. CDR1 is MNHEY and CDR2 is SVGAGI in the germline V gene. The DNA of the CDR3 is TGTGCCAGCAGTTATCCCAAACCAGGGGACACTGAAGCTTTCTTT. Amino acids: CASSYPKPGDTEAFF.

CDR3 region: CAISSGSSGNTIYF. The CDR3 DNA reads TGTGCCATCAGCAGCGGAAGCTCTGGAAACACCATATATTTT. The rearrangement uses TRBV10-3 and TRBJ1-3; no firm D call. Germline CDR1 is ENHRY and CDR2 is SYGVKD. The CDR3 extends over 14 amino acids. Trimming shortened V by 6 bases and J by 0 bases, and 9 bases separated the two germline ends.

The chain couples TRBV18 to TRBJ2-6; TRBD2 aligns across 8 bases. Germline lookup yields CDR1 KGHSH and CDR2 LQKENI. The CDR3 is made up of 17 amino acids. J lost 2 bases, V lost 3 bases, and 6 bases had no gene match. For the CDR3, the DNA is TGTGCCAGCTCACCCCCCGGGGGGGGCCCTGGGGCCAACGTCCTGACTTTC. Translation gives CASSPPGGGPGANVLTF.

This clone has a single count. This chain uses TRBV6-5 with TRBJ1-5, with 9 bases fitting TRBD1. Germline CDR1 reads MNHEY; CDR2 reads SVGAGI. This CDR3 has 16 amino acids. V lost 0 bases, J lost 6 bases, and 6 bases stayed unmatched. The CDR3, as DNA: TGTGCCAGCAGTTACTCGGCACAGGGGGCGATTCAGCCCCAGCATTTT. It codes for CASSYSAQGAIQPQHF.

The gene calls are TRBV7-3 and TRBJ1-1; 9 bases are a match to TRBD1. Germline trimming cut 5 bases from V and 3 bases from J; bases unmatched to any gene: 7. This CDR3 comprises 15 residues. Germline CDR1 SGHTA, CDR2 FQGTGA. The CDR3 DNA reads as TGTGCCAGCAGCCGAAGGGGACAGGGTGACACTGAAGCTTTCTTT. Its protein product is CASSRRGQGDTEAFF.

V and J are TRBV28 and TRBJ1-5, with D perhaps TRBD1 (6 bases). CDR1 and CDR2 from the germline V gene are MDHEN and SYDVKM. Trimming stripped 2 bases from V and 1 base from J, with 12 bases between. The CDR3 loop spans 16 amino acids. The CDR3 nucleotides are TGTGCCAGCAGTTTAAAGGGGGGGACGAGCAATCAGCCCCAGCATTTT. Its translation: CASSLKGGTSNQPQHF.

The chain combines TRBV6-1 with TRBJ2-7; 10 bases line up with TRBD2. The J segment lost 3 bases and the V segment lost 10 bases, leaving 6 bases of the junction unmatched. Germline CDR1 and CDR2: MNHNS and SASEGT. The CDR3 extends over 13 amino acids. CDR3 amino acids: CAIQREGLYEQYF. The CDR3 DNA is TGTGCCATCCAGCGGGAGGGCCTCTACGAGCAGTACTTC.

The chain uses TRBV5-1 and TRBJ2-5; 8 positions agree with TRBD1. Trimming at V came to 7 bases and at J to 5 bases, leaving 7 bases not matched to a gene. CDR1 is SGHRS, CDR2 YFSETQ, per germline. The CDR3 loop spans 13 amino acids. CDR3 region: CASFQGAVETQYF. DNA for the CDR3: TGCGCCAGCTTCCAGGGGGCGGTTGAGACCCAGTACTTC.

This clone was seen a single time. The chain is built from TRBV6-5 and TRBJ2-7; 8 nucleotides line up with TRBD1. This CDR3 spans 15 amino acids. The germline V gene encodes CDR1 MNHEY and CDR2 SVGAGI. V dropped 5 bases and J dropped 0; count of bases not matched to a gene: 6. The CDR3 region has the DNA TGTGCCAGCAGTCAGACAGGGGTAAGCTCCTACGAGCAGTACTTC. This encodes CASSQTGVSSYEQYF.

The table lists this clone with a few counts. This chain connects TRBV7-9 to TRBJ2-7, with D perhaps TRBD1 (6 bases). There are 12 residues in the CDR3. CDR1 and CDR2 (germline): SEHNR, FQNEAQ (reference sequence). The V and J ends lost 11 bases and 4 bases respectively, with 15 bases between them. The CDR3 loop reads CAAQGQGYEQYF. The CDR3 nucleotides are TGTGCCGCACAGGGACAAGGATACGAGCAGTACTTC.

The chain couples TRBV28 to TRBJ1-2; TRBD1 matches at 9 bases. The germline gives CDR1 MDHEN, CDR2 SYDVKM. This CDR3 contains 13 residues. The J segment lost 8 bases and the V segment lost 4 bases, leaving 5 bases of the junction unmatched. DNA of the CDR3: TGTGCCAGCAGTTCACAGGGGGCGCTCGGCTACACCTTC. Translation gives CASSSQGALGYTF.

The J gene is TRBJ2-2, the V gene TRBV2, with 10 bases identical to TRBD1. Germline V lookup: CDR1 SNHLY, CDR2 FYNNEI. V lost 6 bases and J lost 4; bases outside the gene matches: 5. CDR3 size: 15 residues. CDR3 sequence reads: CASRRQGARTGELFF. The CDR3 region has the DNA TGTGCCAGCAGGCGACAGGGGGCGCGCACCGGGGAGCTGTTTTTT.

This chain links TRBV11-2 with TRBJ1-2; 9 bases fit TRBD1. Germline V lookup: CDR1 SGHAT, CDR2 FQNNGV. The CDR3 extends over 15 amino acids. V lost 6 bases, J lost 2 bases, and 7 bases stayed unmatched. The CDR3 sequence: CASRPTGGRNYGYTF. As DNA, the CDR3 is TGTGCCAGCAGACCTACAGGGGGCCGAAACTATGGCTACACCTTC.

This chain connects TRBV28 to TRBJ1-5, with unresolved D. The germline V and J ends were trimmed by 3 bases and 5 bases, with 8 bases remaining between them. Germline V gene lookup returns CDR1 MDHEN and CDR2 SYDVKM. The CDR3 sequence is 13 residues long. The CDR3 sequence: CASSFMEYQPQHF. Here the CDR3 DNA reads TGTGCCAGCAGTTTTATGGAGTATCAGCCCCAGCATTTT.

The chain recombines TRBV28 with TRBJ1-1; possible D gene TRBD1, 6 bases. The length of the CDR3 is 13 residues. Trimming took off 4 bases at V and 6 bases at J, with 12 bases between the two ends. The germline V gene encodes CDR1 MDHEN and CDR2 SYDVKM. This CDR3 is CASSSRGVAEAFF. The CDR3 DNA sequence: TGTGCCAGCAGTTCCAGGGGAGTAGCTGAAGCTTTCTTT.

V and J are TRBV10-3 and TRBJ1-2, with D hard to call. The germline V gene has CDR1 ENHRY and CDR2 SYGVKD. This CDR3 region has 11 residues. Trimming removed 3 bases at V and 8 bases at J, with 7 bases between. CDR3 region: CAISEVSGYTF. The CDR3 nucleotides are TGTGCCATCAGTGAAGTGAGCGGCTACACCTTC.

V gene TRBV6-6 combines with J gene TRBJ2-7, with 8 bases aligning to TRBD2. CDR3 length equals 16 residues. V trimming: 0 bases; J trimming: 3 bases; junction bases outside the gene matches: 7. Per the germline V gene, CDR1 is MNHNY and CDR2 is SVGAGI (reference sequence). The CDR3 sequence is CASSYSTSAGGYEQYF. The DNA for the CDR3 is TGTGCCAGCAGTTACTCGACTTCTGCGGGAGGCTACGAGCAGTACTTC.

A remark on this clone: A read error is possible here, since a much larger clone lies one base away. The chain links TRBV7-2 to TRBJ2-6; the match to TRBD1 covers 7 bases. Germline V CDR1 and CDR2: SGHTA, FQGNSA. This CDR3 spans 15 amino acids. Written as DNA, the CDR3 is TGTGCCAGCAGCCAAGAGGGGGCTGGGGCCAACGGCCTGACTTTC. Translated: CASSQEGAGANGLTF.

This chain joins TRBV6-5 and TRBJ2-1, with TRBD2 as a possible D gene (5 bases). The CDR3 contains 15 residues. Germline lookup yields CDR1 MNHEY and CDR2 SVGAGI. Trimming pared 4 bases from V and 2 bases from J, leaving 12 bases between. This CDR3 reads CASSFSEETYNEQFF. The DNA for the CDR3 is TGTGCCAGCAGTTTCTCGGAGGAGACCTACAATGAGCAGTTCTTC.

This clone was recorded once. The V call is TRBV7-9, the J call TRBJ2-2, with D possibly being TRBD2 (5 bases). Germline V CDR1 and CDR2: SEHNR, FQNEAQ (reference sequence). The CDR3 covers 12 residues. V lost 3 bases to trimming and J lost 6 bases, with 5 bases between them. The CDR3 DNA reads as TGTGCCAGCAGCTTCGGGGCCGGGGAGCTGTTTTTT. It encodes CASSFGAGELFF.

J is TRBJ1-3 and V is TRBV6-1; 7 bases match TRBD1. Germline V lookup: CDR1 MNHNS, CDR2 SASEGT. Trimming removed 5 bases from V and 0 bases from J; junction bases left unmatched: 4. This CDR3 is 15 amino acids long. The CDR3 is CASSQTGISGNTIYF. In DNA, the CDR3 is TGTGCCAGCAGTCAGACAGGGATCTCTGGAAACACCATATATTTT.

The rearrangement links TRBV11-1 to TRBJ1-1, with TRBD1 matching 8 bases. The J segment lost 4 bases and the V segment lost 5 bases, leaving 9 bases of the junction unmatched. The CDR3 contains 15 residues. Germline CDR1 SGHAT, CDR2 FQDESV (reference sequence). In DNA form, the CDR3 reads TGTGCCAGCAGCGTTAGGCTCACAGGGGGCACTGAAGCTTTCTTT. Amino acid sequence: CASSVRLTGGTEAFF.

The chain joins TRBV5-5 to TRBJ1-3; D unresolved. CDR3 length equals 15 residues. The ends were cut back, 4 bases at V and 0 bases at J, with 11 bases in the middle. The germline gives CDR1 SGHKS, CDR2 YYEKEE (reference sequence). The CDR3 DNA reads as TGTGCCAGCAGCGGGATCGGGATCTCTGGAAACACCATATATTTT. Translation: CASSGIGISGNTIYF.

The chain recombines TRBV28 with TRBJ2-2, with 10 bases that match TRBD2. CDR3 length equals 17 residues. Germline assignment: CDR1 MDHEN and CDR2 SYDVKM. V gave up 2 bases and J gave up 1 base; unmatched junction bases: 4. The CDR3 sequence: CASSLRRTSGNTGELFF. CDR3 bases: TGTGCCAGCAGTTTACGCCGGACTAGCGGGAACACCGGGGAGCTGTTTTTT.

The CDR3 nucleotides read TGTGCCAGTAGTGGTAGGACAGGATTTAGCAATCAGCCCCAGCATTTT. Protein sequence: CASSGRTGFSNQPQHF. V usage is TRBV19 and J usage is TRBJ1-5, with 7 bases identical to TRBD1. V shed 5 bases, J shed 0 bases, and the junction held 7 bases outside the gene matches. Germline V gene data show CDR1 as LNHDA and CDR2 as SQIVND (reference sequence). CDR3 length equals 16 residues.

This clone was recorded once. CDR3 residues: CALGQVSYEQYF. CDR3 in DNA: TGTGCCCTTGGGCAGGTATCCTACGAGCAGTACTTC. The chain uses TRBV30 and TRBJ2-7; no clear D gene. V gave up 8 bases and J gave up 1 base, with 12 bases separating them. The CDR3 is 12 residues long. Germline V CDR1 and CDR2: GTSNPN, SVGIG (reference sequence).

This clone was counted a single time. The J gene is TRBJ1-5, the V gene TRBV28; D may be TRBD1 (5 bases). The CDR3 runs to 10 residues. Germline V CDR1 and CDR2: MDHEN, SYDVKM. V dropped 10 bases and J dropped 9 bases, with 10 bases sitting between them. The CDR3, as DNA: TGTGCCACAGGGTTCAGGCCCCAGCATTTT. Translation: CATGFRPQHF.